This TCR beta chain was obtained from a study of blood T cell repertoires in COVID-19. Overall study: There were acute and convalescent COVID-19 samples, and they came from the United States, Italy and Spain. T cells, B-cell-depleted T cells, or PBMCs provided the cDNA or gDNA that served as material.

The CDR3 extends over 13 amino acids. Between the trimmed V and J ends, which lost 3 bases and 4 bases, there was a span of 8 bases. The authors' processing: Amplification from reference gene primers served as the basis for estimated nucleated cell counts. Data came from immunoSEQ multiplex PCR; TCRdb stores just in-frame clones and leaves some out. V and J calls and clone size are as listed in that table; D and trimming were resolved from the DNA. The sample holds just under 350,000 clones; around 83% are singletons and the top ten take about 2.7%. Sequenced material: peripheral blood. V is TRBV5-3 and J is TRBJ1-5; weak D call: TRBD1 (6 bases). TRBV5-3 counts as an open reading frame of uncertain function. This receptor was obtained from a man in his thirties or forties with active or convalescent COVID-19. The chain's CDR3 is CARSCQGNQPQHF. The CDR3 DNA is TGTGCCAGAAGCTGCCAGGGGAATCAGCCCCAGCATTTT.